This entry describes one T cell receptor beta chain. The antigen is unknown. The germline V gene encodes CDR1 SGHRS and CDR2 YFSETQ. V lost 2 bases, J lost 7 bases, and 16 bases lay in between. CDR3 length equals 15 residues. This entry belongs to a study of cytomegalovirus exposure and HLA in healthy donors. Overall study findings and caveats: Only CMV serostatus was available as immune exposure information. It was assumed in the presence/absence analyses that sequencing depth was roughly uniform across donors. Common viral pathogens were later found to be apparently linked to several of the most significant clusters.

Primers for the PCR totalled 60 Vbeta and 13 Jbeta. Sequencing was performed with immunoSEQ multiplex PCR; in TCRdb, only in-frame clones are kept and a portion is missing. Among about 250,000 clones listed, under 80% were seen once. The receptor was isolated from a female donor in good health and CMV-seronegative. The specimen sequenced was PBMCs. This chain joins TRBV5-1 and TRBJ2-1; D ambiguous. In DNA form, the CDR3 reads TGCGCCAGCAGCTTCGGCTCGGGTTTTCTGAATGAGCAGTTCTTC. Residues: CASSFGSGFLNEQFF.